The present T cell receptor beta chain was sequenced within a study of type 1 regulatory T cells. For the study at large: This in vitro CD4 product, T-allo10, is enriched for Tr1 cells and alloantigen-specific. Study results and caveats: Compared with non-Tr1 cells, Tr1 cells showed a narrower TCR repertoire.

TCRdb reprocessed the reads via MiXCR and lists one record per CDR3 protein. This sample yields just under 65,000 distinct CDR3 sequences, of which around 49% are seen a single time; less than 2.5% belongs to the top ten. Remarks on this clonotype: The antigen is unknown.

This clonotype originated in a human donor in good health. The sample was cultured non-Tr1 T cells, either the whole culture or a sorted T cell fraction (not recorded which).

CDR3 coding DNA: TGCGCCAGCAGTACACAAACGTCCGGGACAGCTGAGCAGTTCTTC. Its translation is CASSTQTSGTAEQFF. V and J are TRBV5-1 and TRBJ2-1, with 7 bases fitting TRBD1. This CDR3 is 15 amino acids long. The germline V gene has CDR1 SGHRS and CDR2 YFSETQ. J was trimmed by 9 bases and V by 5 bases; bases with no gene match: 14.